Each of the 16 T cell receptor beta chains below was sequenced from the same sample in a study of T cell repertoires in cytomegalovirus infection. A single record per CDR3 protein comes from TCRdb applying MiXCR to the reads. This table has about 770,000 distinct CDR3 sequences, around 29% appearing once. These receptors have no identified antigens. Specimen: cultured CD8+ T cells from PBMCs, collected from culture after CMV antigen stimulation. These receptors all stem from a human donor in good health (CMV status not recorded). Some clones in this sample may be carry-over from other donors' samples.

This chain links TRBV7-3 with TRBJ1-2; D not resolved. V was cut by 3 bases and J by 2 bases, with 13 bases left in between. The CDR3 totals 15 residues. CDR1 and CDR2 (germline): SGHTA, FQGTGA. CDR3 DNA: TGTGCCAGCAGCTTGGTAATCCGGAACAACTATGGCTACACCTTC. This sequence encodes CASSLVIRNNYGYTF.

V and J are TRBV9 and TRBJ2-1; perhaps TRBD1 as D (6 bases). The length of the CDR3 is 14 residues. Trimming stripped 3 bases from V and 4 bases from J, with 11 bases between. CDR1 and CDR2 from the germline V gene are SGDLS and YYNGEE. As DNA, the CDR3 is TGTGCCAGCAGCGCAGGGGATCGTTACAATGAGCAGTTCTTC. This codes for CASSAGDRYNEQFF.

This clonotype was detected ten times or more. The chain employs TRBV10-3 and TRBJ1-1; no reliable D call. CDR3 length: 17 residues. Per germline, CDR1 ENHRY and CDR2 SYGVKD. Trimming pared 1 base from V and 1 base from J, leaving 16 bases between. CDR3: CAISEYPGESQNTEAFF. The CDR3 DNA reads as TGTGCCATCAGTGAGTATCCGGGCGAATCACAGAACACTGAAGCTTTCTTT.

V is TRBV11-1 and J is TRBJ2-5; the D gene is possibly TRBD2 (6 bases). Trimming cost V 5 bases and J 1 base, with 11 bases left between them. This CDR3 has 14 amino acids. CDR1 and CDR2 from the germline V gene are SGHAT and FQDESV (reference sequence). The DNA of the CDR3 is TGTGCCAGCAGCGAAGGGGAGGCCCAAGAGACCCAGTACTTC. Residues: CASSEGEAQETQYF.

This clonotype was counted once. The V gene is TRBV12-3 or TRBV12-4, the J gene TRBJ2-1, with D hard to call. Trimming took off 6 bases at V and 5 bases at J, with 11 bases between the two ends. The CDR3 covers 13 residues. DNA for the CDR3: TGTGCCAGCAGATCTCTTGGGGACAATGAGCAGTTCTTC. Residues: CASRSLGDNEQFF.

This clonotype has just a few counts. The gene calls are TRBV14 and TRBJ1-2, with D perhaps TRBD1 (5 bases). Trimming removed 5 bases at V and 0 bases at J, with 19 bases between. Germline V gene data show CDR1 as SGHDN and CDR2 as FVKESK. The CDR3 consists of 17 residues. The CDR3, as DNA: TGTGCCAGCAGCTACGAGAGCACAGGACTACCTAACTATGGCTACACCTTC. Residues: CASSYESTGLPNYGYTF.

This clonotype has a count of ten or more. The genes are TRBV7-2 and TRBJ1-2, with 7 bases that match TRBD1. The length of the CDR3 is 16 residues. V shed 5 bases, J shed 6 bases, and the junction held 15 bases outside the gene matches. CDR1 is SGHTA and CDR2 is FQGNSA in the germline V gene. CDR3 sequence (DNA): TGTGCCAGCAGCACACCGGGACAGCCTACCCTTGATGGCTACACCTTC. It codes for CASSTPGQPTLDGYTF.

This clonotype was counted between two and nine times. CDR3 loop: CASSRQTGTSSTDTQYF. As DNA, the CDR3 is TGTGCCAGCAGCCGACAGACAGGGACCTCTAGCACAGATACGCAGTATTTT. This sequence joins TRBV7-3 and TRBJ2-3, with TRBD1 identical over 7 bases. Germline values: CDR1 SGHTA, CDR2 FQGTGA. V dropped 5 bases and J dropped 0; count of bases not matched to a gene: 11. This CDR3 is 17 amino acids long.

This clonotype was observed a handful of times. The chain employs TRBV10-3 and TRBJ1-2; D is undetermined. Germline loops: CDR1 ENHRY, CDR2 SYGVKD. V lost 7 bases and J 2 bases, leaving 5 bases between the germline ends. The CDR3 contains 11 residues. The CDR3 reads CAIMGNYGYTF. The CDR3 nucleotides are TGTGCCATCATGGGCAACTATGGCTACACCTTC.

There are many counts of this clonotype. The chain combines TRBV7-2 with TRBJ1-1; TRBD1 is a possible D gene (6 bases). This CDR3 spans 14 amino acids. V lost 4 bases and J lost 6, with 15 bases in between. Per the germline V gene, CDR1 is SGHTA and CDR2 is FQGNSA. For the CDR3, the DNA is TGTGCCAGCAGCTCCTCGGGGGGCTTGGCTGAAGCTTTCTTT. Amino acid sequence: CASSSSGGLAEAFF.

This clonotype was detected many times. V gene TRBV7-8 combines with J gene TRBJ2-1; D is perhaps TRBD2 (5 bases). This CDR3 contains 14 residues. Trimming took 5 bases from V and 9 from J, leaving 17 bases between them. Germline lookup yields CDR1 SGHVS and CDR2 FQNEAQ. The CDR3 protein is CASSPSGGLSEQFF. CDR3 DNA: TGTGCCAGCAGCCCGTCAGGCGGGTTGAGTGAGCAGTTCTTC.

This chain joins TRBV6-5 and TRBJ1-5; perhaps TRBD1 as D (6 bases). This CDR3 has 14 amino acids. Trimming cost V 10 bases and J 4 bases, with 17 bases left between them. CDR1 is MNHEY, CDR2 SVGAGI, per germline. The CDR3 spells CATRRGARNQPQHF. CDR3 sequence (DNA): TGTGCCACTCGACGGGGGGCGCGGAATCAGCCCCAGCATTTT.

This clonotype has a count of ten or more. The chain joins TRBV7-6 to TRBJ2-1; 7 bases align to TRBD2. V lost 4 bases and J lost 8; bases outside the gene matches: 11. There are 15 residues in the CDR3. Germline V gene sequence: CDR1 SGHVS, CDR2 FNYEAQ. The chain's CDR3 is CASSSGLAAVDEQFF. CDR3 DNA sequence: TGTGCCAGCAGCTCGGGGCTAGCGGCTGTGGATGAGCAGTTCTTC.

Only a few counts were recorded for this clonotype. CDR3 region: CASRRTGGTTEAFF. The CDR3 DNA sequence: TGTGCCAGCAGGAGGACAGGGGGGACCACTGAAGCTTTCTTT. The chain recombines TRBV27 with TRBJ1-1; 10 bases map to TRBD1. CDR3 length: 14 residues. The germline CDR1 and CDR2 sequences are MNHEY and SMNVEV (reference sequence). J gave up 4 bases and V 6 bases, and 5 bases lay outside the gene matches.

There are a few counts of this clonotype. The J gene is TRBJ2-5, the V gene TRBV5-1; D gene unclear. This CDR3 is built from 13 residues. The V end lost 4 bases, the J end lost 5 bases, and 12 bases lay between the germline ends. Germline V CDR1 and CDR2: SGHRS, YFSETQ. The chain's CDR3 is CASSAGLRETQYF. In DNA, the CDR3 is TGCGCCAGCAGCGCTGGCTTGAGGGAGACCCAGTACTTC.

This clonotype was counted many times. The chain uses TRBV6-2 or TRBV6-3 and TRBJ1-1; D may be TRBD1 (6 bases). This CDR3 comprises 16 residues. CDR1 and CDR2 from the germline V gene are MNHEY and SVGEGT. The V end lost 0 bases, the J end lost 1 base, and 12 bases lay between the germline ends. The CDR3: CASSYSLYRENTEAFF. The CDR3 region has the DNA TGTGCCAGCAGTTACTCGTTATACAGGGAGAACACTGAAGCTTTCTTT.